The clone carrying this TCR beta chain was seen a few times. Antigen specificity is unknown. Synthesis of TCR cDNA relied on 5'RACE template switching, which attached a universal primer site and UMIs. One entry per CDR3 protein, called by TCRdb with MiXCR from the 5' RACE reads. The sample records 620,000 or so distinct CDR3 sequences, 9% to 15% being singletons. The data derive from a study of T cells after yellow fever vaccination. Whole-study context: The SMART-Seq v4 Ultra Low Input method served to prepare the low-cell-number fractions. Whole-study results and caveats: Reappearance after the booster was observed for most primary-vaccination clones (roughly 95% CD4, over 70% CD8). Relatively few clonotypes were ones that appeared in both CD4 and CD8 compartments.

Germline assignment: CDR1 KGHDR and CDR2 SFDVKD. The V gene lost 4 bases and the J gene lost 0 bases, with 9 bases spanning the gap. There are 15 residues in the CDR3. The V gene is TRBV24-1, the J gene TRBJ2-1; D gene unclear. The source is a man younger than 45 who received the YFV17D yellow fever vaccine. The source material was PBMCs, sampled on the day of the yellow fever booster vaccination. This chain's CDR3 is CATSDHRSSYNEQFF. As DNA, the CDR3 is TGTGCCACCAGTGACCATAGAAGCTCCTACAATGAGCAGTTCTTC.